This T cell receptor (beta chain) was profiled in a study of Ad26.COV2.S vaccination and SARS-CoV-2 variants. About the research overall: Ad26.COV2.S given intramuscularly, once or twice 56 days apart.

Specified treatment: around 19 received Ad26.COV2.S at low or high dose, single or two shots; about 5 received placebo; per-sample allocation not given. Specimens were obtained on day 63 following the first vaccine or placebo injection. This person who donated was an adult of 18-55 years in Boston. Spike of the Wuhan-strain SARS-CoV-2 was expressed by an Ad26 vector, which formed the vaccine. CDR3 size: 14 residues. Germline-derived CDR1 and CDR2 are MNHEY and SVGAGI. V lost 8 bases and J lost 2, with 14 bases in between. Using immunoSEQ multiplex PCR, the repertoire was profiled, and TCRdb retains in-frame clones only, with some absent. Of about 320,000 clones listed, 85% are singletons.

The sequencing here drew on peripheral blood, taken in a trial of Ad26.COV2.S vaccine versus placebo. The chain carries TRBV6-5 and TRBJ2-3; perhaps TRBD2 as D (6 bases). This sequence was found in a person between 18 and 59 years old who received the Ad26.COV2.S COVID-19 vaccine or a placebo. The CDR3 loop is CASGPSETTDTQYF. DNA of the CDR3: TGTGCCAGCGGCCCTAGCGAAACCACAGATACGCAGTATTTT.